In this sample, the clone carrying this T cell receptor beta chain turned up a few times. The iRepertoire nested amplicon-rescue multiplex PCR amplified TCR alpha and beta CDR3s from RNA. TCRdb redid the calling of the multiplex PCR reads with MiXCR, one entry per CDR3 protein. Among about 130,000 distinct CDR3 sequences listed, approximately 26% were seen once. The CDR3 totals 13 residues. Germline V CDR1 and CDR2: LNHNV, YYDKDF (reference sequence). The V end was cut by 4 bases, the J end by 4 bases, with 10 bases between. This record belongs to a study of glioma-infiltrating T cells. This chain uses TRBV15 with TRBJ1-1, with D unresolved. The sample comprised glioma tissue, nonneoplastic brain tissue, or PBMCs (not recorded which). The TCR sequence derives from a human donor with low-grade glioma or glioblastoma, undergoing nonglioma brain surgery, or in good health (not recorded which). CDR3: CATSTGRCTEAFF. In DNA, the CDR3 is TGTGCCACCAGCACGGGTAGGTGCACTGAAGCTTTCTTT.